Presented here are 7 T cell receptor beta chains from one specimen sequenced in a study of T cell repertoires in cytomegalovirus infection. TCRdb fed the reads into MiXCR, producing one record per CDR3 protein. The sample holds 200,000 to 300,000 distinct CDR3 sequences; 10% to 15% are singletons and the top ten take 1.5% to 2%. The sample consisted of PBMCs. These receptors were obtained from a human donor in good health (CMV status not recorded). Some clones in this sample may be carry-over from other donors' samples.

The chain employs TRBV2 and TRBJ1-2; 7 bases map to TRBD1. Germline V CDR1 and CDR2: SNHLY, FYNNEI. This CDR3 has 15 amino acids. With V trimmed by 5 bases and J by 8 bases, 14 bases remained unmatched. Here the CDR3 DNA reads TGTGCCAGCAGTCCACTCGGACAGGTGGGAGAAGGCTACACCTTC. Translating gives CASSPLGQVGEGYTF.

The table lists this clonotype with a few counts. V and J are TRBV5-1 and TRBJ2-3; TRBD1 or TRBD2 may be the D gene (5 bases each). There are 13 residues in the CDR3. Trimming pared 6 bases from V and 4 bases from J, leaving 12 bases between. The V gene's germline CDR1 is SGHRS and CDR2 YFSETQ. DNA for the CDR3: TGCGCCAGCACCCCCCAGGGACCAGATACGCAGTATTTT. Its protein product is CASTPQGPDTQYF.

The J gene is TRBJ2-7, the V gene TRBV6-5; a weak D match, TRBD2 (6 bases). This CDR3 is built from 16 residues. CDR1 and CDR2 (germline): MNHEY, SVGAGI. The V gene lost 1 base and the J gene lost 4 bases, with 17 bases spanning the gap. DNA for the CDR3: TGTGCCAGCAGTTACTTGGCCGGGACTCGTAGATACGAGCAGTACTTC. Residues: CASSYLAGTRRYEQYF.

Remarks on this clonotype: Given a much more abundant clone one base away, this may be a read error. Likely a read error: the CDR3 ends without its conserved phenylalanine or tryptophan. The chain recombines TRBV7-9 with TRBJ1-5; TRBD1 matches at 7 bases. V was clipped by 7 bases and J by 1 base; unmatched bases: 7. The CDR3 runs 15 residues. From germline, CDR1 is SEHNR and CDR2 FQNEAQ (reference sequence). Here the CDR3 reads CASTQGGRSNQPQHV. DNA for the CDR3: TGTGCCAGCACCCAAGGGGGCAGAAGCAATCAGCCCCAGCATGTT.

In its sample, this clonotype was seen many times. The chain recombines TRBV7-8 with TRBJ1-1; maybe TRBD1 (5 bases). This CDR3 region has 13 residues. Trimming took 5 bases from V and 5 from J, leaving 12 bases between them. Germline-derived CDR1 and CDR2 are SGHVS and FQNEAQ. In nucleotides, the CDR3 is TGTGCCAGCAGCCCCCGGGAGGGGACTGAAGCTTTCTTT. It encodes CASSPREGTEAFF.

A single count supports this clonotype. This chain links TRBV28 with TRBJ2-5; 7 bases fit TRBD1. The CDR3 totals 16 residues. V was pared by 6 bases and J by 1 base, with 11 bases of the junction left unmatched. Per the germline V gene, CDR1 is MDHEN and CDR2 is SYDVKM. The CDR3 region has the DNA TGTGCCAGCAGCCCATCGGGACAGACAATCCAAGAGACCCAGTACTTC. As protein: CASSPSGQTIQETQYF.

Ten or more counts support this clonotype. The chain recombines TRBV6-2 or TRBV6-3 with TRBJ2-7, with 7 bases identical to TRBD1. Losses at the gene ends were 6 bases for V and 6 bases for J; bases not matched to a gene: 11. This CDR3 has 14 amino acids. Germline V gene sequence: CDR1 MNHEY, CDR2 SVGEGT. DNA for the CDR3: TGTGCCAGCAGCCGGGACAGTGGATCCCTCGAGCAGTACTTC. Translated: CASSRDSGSLEQYF.